This T cell receptor beta chain originates from a study of patients with pleural tuberculosis. The CDR3 is 13 residues long. From germline, CDR1 is MDHEN and CDR2 SYDVKM. The V end was cut by 8 bases, the J end by 5 bases, with 15 bases between. TCRdb independently ran MiXCR on the reads; one entry per CDR3 protein. The sample has some 29,000 distinct CDR3 sequences; 18% are singletons. Sequencing was performed on peripheral blood. The sequence was obtained from a human donor with pleural tuberculosis. The V gene is TRBV28, the J gene TRBJ1-1; no clear D gene. The CDR3 spells CASGPSIGTEAFF. The CDR3 nucleotides read TGTGCCAGCGGTCCCTCGATAGGAACTGAAGCTTTCTTT.